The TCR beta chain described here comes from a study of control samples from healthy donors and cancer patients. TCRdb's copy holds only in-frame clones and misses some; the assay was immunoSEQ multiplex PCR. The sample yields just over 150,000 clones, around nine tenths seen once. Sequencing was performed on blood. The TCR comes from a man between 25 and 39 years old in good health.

In DNA, the CDR3 is TGTGCCAGCAGCCAAGAGGGGATGAAGACCCAGTACTTC. It specifies CASSQEGMKTQYF. This chain links TRBV7-9 with TRBJ2-5; tentatively, D is TRBD1 or TRBD2 (5 bases each). The V gene lost 5 bases and the J gene lost 6 bases, with 13 bases spanning the gap. CDR1 is SEHNR, CDR2 FQNEAQ, per germline (reference sequence). The CDR3 is 13 amino acids.